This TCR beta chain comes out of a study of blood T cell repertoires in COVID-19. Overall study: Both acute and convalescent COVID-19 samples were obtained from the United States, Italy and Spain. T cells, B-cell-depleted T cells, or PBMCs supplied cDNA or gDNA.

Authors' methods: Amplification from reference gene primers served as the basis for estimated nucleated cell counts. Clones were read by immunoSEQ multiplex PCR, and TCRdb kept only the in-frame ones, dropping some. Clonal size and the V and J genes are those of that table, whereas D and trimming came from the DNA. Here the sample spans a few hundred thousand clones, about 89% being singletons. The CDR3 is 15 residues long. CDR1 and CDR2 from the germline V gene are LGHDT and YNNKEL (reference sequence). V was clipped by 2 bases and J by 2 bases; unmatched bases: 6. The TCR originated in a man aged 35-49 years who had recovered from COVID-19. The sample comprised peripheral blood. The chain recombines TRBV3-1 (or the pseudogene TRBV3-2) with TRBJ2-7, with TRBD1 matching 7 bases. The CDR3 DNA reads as TGTGCCAGCAGCCAATTGTTGGGACAGCCCTACGAGCAGTACTTC. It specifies CASSQLLGQPYEQYF.